Presented here are 15 T cell receptor beta chains from one specimen sequenced in a study of tumor-infiltrating lymphocytes in primary liver carcinoma. Constant-region priming of around 490 ng total RNA yielded TCR beta cDNA. Libraries for TCR beta were built through three nested multiplex PCR rounds, which together made up a slightly modified ARM-PCR procedure. Running 9 to 11 cycles apiece, the first two PCR rounds relied on TRBV1-TRBV30 forward primers together with a C-beta reverse primer. TCRdb re-analysed the multiplex PCR reads in MiXCR, keeping a single row per CDR3 protein. The table has approximately 330,000 distinct CDR3 sequences, about 65% seen once. Unsorted whole blood yielded the blood RNA, and germline DNA was also extracted. Sequencing used peripheral blood. Every receptor here comes from a man aged 40-55 years with primary liver carcinoma and hepatitis B virus infection.

The rearrangement joins TRBV7-3 to TRBJ2-1; D possibly matches TRBD1 or TRBD2 (5 bases each). The CDR3 spans 14 residues. Trimming stripped 5 bases from V and 6 bases from J, with 14 bases between. Germline V gives CDR1 SGHTA, CDR2 FQGTGA. The CDR3 is CASSPSQGPNEQFF. Here the CDR3 DNA reads TGTGCCAGCAGCCCAAGCCAGGGACCCAATGAGCAGTTCTTC.

This chain uses TRBV11-2 with TRBJ2-1; no reliable D call. This CDR3 spans 13 amino acids. Germline CDR1 reads SGHAT; CDR2 reads FQNNGV. Trimming cost V 1 base and J 13 bases, with 14 bases left between them. The CDR3, as DNA: TGTGCCAGCAGCTTAGGGAGAGCGAGTGAACAGTTCTTC. Translated, it gives CASSLGRASEQFF.

This clonotype was detected many times. The chain carries TRBV11-2 and TRBJ2-2; no definite D call. The CDR3 consists of 14 residues. Germline assignment: CDR1 SGHAT and CDR2 FQNNGV. V was shortened by 1 base and J by 6 bases, with 9 bases between the two germline ends. For the CDR3, the DNA is TGTGCCAGCAGCTTAGTCTTGGGGTCCGGGGAGCTGTTTTTT. Amino acids: CASSLVLGSGELFF.

Comments on this clonotype: The junction departs from germline at one end; a sequencing error may be responsible. The rearrangement links TRBV14 to TRBJ2-2; D is perhaps TRBD1 or TRBD2 (5 bases each). The germline V gene has CDR1 SGHDN and CDR2 FVKESK. The CDR3 length is 16 residues. The CDR3 loop is CASSHRRTGPTGELFF. CDR3 DNA sequence: TGTGCCAGCAGCCACAGAAGGACGGGACCCACCGGGGAGCTGTTCTTT.

Points on this clonotype: This may be a read error: a much more frequent sequence differs by one nucleotide. Since the CDR3 does not end with the conserved phenylalanine or tryptophan, this likely comes from a read error. This chain connects TRBV4-1 to TRBJ2-3; D remains ambiguous. Trimming removed 0 bases at V and 2 bases at J, with 12 bases between. From germline, CDR1 is MGHRA and CDR2 YSYEKL. This CDR3 comprises 16 residues. This CDR3 is CASSQDPGRSTDTQYL. In DNA, the CDR3 is TGCGCCAGCAGCCAAGATCCAGGCCGTTCCACAGATACGCAGTATTTG.

Concerning this clonotype: A much larger clone is a single base away; this may be a read error. J is TRBJ2-3 and V is TRBV7-9, with 8 nucleotides matching TRBD1. The CDR3 runs to 16 residues. With V trimmed by 7 bases and J by 4 bases, 13 bases remained unmatched. Germline V gene lookup returns CDR1 SEHNR and CDR2 FQNEAQ (reference sequence). CDR3 nucleotide sequence: TGTGCCAGCAAGCTACCTGGACAGGGAGAGTCAGATACGCAGTATTTT. As protein: CASKLPGQGESDTQYF.

This clonotype has at least ten counts. CDR3 in amino acids: CASSYRPGLGTGELFF. DNA for the CDR3: TGTGCCAGCAGCTACCGTCCGGGACTCGGCACCGGGGAGCTGTTTTTT. The chain recombines TRBV11-2 with TRBJ2-2; maybe TRBD2 (6 bases). Trimming took 4 bases from V and 4 from J, leaving 16 bases between them. Looked up from germline, CDR1 is SGHAT and CDR2 is FQNNGV. This CDR3 contains 16 residues.

CDR3 sequence: CASTEQGSVAEAFF. The DNA for the CDR3 is TGCGCCAGCACCGAACAGGGAAGTGTAGCTGAAGCTTTCTTT. The V and J genes are TRBV5-1 and TRBJ1-1; a possible D gene is TRBD1 (6 bases). The V and J ends lost 6 bases and 6 bases respectively, with 18 bases between them. The CDR3 consists of 14 residues. Looked up from germline, CDR1 is SGHRS and CDR2 is YFSETQ.

This clonotype was seen ten or more times. The V and J genes are TRBV4-1 and TRBJ2-2; TRBD1 aligns across 8 bases. From germline, CDR1 is MGHRA and CDR2 YSYEKL. CDR3 length: 18 amino acids. V shed 2 bases and J 2 bases; nucleotides not matched to a gene: 10. CDR3 region: CASSQYIPGTGNTGELFF. CDR3 DNA: TGCGCCAGCAGCCAATATATACCCGGGACAGGAAACACCGGGGAGCTGTTTTTT.

A word on this clonotype: At one end, the junction sequence differs from germline, possibly due to a read error. The rearrangement links TRBV11-2 to TRBJ1-5; 9 nucleotides match TRBD1. The V gene's germline CDR1 is SGHAT and CDR2 FQNNGV. This CDR3 contains 15 residues. The chain's CDR3 is CARSPDRGINQPQHF. The DNA of the CDR3 is TGTGCCCGCAGCCCGGACAGGGGTATTAATCAGCCCCAGCATTTT.

A word on this clonotype: One end of the junction does not line up with germline, which may come from a read error. The rearrangement uses TRBV12-3 or TRBV12-4 and TRBJ2-2, with D possibly matching TRBD2 (5 bases). This CDR3 is built from 16 residues. This CDR3 reads CASSFAQWRSTGELFF. For the CDR3, the DNA is TGTGCCAGCAGTTTCGCCCAGTGGCGAAGTACCGGGGAGCTCTTTTTT.

This clonotype was seen ten or more times. CDR3 region: CASSEARGRLKQYF. CDR3 in DNA: TGTGCCAGCAGTGAAGCCCGGGGGCGCTTAAAGCAGTACTTC. The chain combines TRBV6-1 with TRBJ2-7, with D perhaps matching TRBD1 or TRBD2 (6 bases each). Germline V gene lookup returns CDR1 MNHNS and CDR2 SASEGT. This CDR3 contains 14 residues. V shed 0 bases and J shed 8 bases, with 14 bases lying between them.

A note on this clonotype: A read error may be the cause here, since a much bigger clone is one base away. The chain carries TRBV6-2 or TRBV6-3 and TRBJ2-4; 7 bases align to TRBD1. V lost 6 bases and J lost 8; bases outside the gene matches: 10. The CDR3 spans 14 residues. The germline CDR1 and CDR2 sequences are MNHEY and SVGEGT. The CDR3 spells CASSLVDRVDIQYF. The CDR3 nucleotides read TGTGCCAGCAGCCTCGTTGACAGGGTGGACATTCAGTACTTC.

Worth noting for this clonotype: The conserved final phenylalanine or tryptophan is absent from the CDR3, which likely points to a read error. This chain links TRBV4-3 with TRBJ2-3, with D perhaps assigned TRBD1 or TRBD2 (6 bases each). Trimming removed 3 bases from V and 4 bases from J, with 20 bases in between. CDR3 length: 17 amino acids. Germline V CDR1 and CDR2: LGHNA, YSLEER. CDR3 residues: CASSQDLGAGWPDTQYV. In nucleotides, the CDR3 is TGCGCCAGCAGCCAGGATCTGGGGGCGGGATGGCCAGATACGCAGTATGTT.

This clonotype was found a few times. One junction end does not reproduce the germline sequence, and a read error may be involved. The chain joins TRBV11-2 to TRBJ2-1, with D tentatively TRBD2 (5 bases). The germline gives CDR1 SGHAT, CDR2 FQNNGV. This CDR3 contains 15 residues. CDR3 region: CASSLGRGNEGEQFF. In DNA, the CDR3 is TGTGCCAGCAGCTTAGGGAGAGGGAACGAGGGTGAGCAATTCTTC.